This note documents a single T cell receptor beta chain sequence. Germline V lookup: CDR1 MGHRA, CDR2 YSYEKL. There are 14 residues in the CDR3. The ends were cut back, 2 bases at V and 3 bases at J, with 10 bases in the middle. The source of the sample is a study of neoadjuvant anti-PD-1 for oral cavity cancer. Profiling relied on immunoSEQ multiplex PCR, and the TCRdb table lists in-frame clones only, not all of them. The sample consists of approximately 68,000 clones, about 90% of them appearing once. Indicated time point: after neoadjuvant nivolumab, at surgical resection. Material: PBMCs, obtained after nivolumab (anti-PD-1) treatment. The chain uses TRBV4-1 and TRBJ1-2; D perhaps matches TRBD1 (5 bases). This clonotype was sampled from a person aged 40 to 85 with oral cavity squamous cell carcinoma. This CDR3 is CASSQRGSYYGYTF. The CDR3 region has the DNA TGCGCCAGCAGCCAAAGGGGAAGCTACTATGGCTACACCTTC.